Reported below is one T cell receptor (beta chain). The antigen this receptor binds is unknown. Qualities for individual bases were not recorded, and no much larger clone is one base off. The protocol used for the library was 5' RACE. Sequencing took place on an Illumina HiSeq 2500. The second PCR ran for about 7 to 11 cycles and used a J-beta primer mix along with a sample-barcoded 5' primer. Each TCR beta cDNA molecule received a unique molecular identifier from a template-switch 5' adaptor carrying 12 random nucleotides. Each sample yielded at least 2.5 million CDR3-containing paired-end reads. First-strand cDNA was synthesized from all RNA with the Mint cDNA synthesis kit, primed by a TRBC-specific oligonucleotide. All cDNA was treated with uracil-DNA glycosylase and then went through a first 18-cycle PCR with the universal primers M1SS and BC2_uni_R. The original pipeline was this. For normalization, 1 million high-quality reads were randomly selected from each sample, with every read carrying a distinct molecular identifier. Reads sharing molecular identifiers were discarded rather than binned into consensus sequences. MiTCR, with a Q25 quality threshold and the strictest error-elimination algorithm, was used for CDR3 identification, clonotype clustering and error correction. A nonparametric unseen species model using Euler transformation provided a lower-bound estimate of total TCR beta diversity. TCRdb cleaned the public reads at Q25 with fastp, built clones with MiXCR and kept in-frame beta chains. Each CDR3 protein gets just one entry, which takes the most common genes and DNA from the rows behind it. The V and J calls shown here were made by TCRdb, not taken from the authors' results. The sample table lists about 800,000 distinct CDR3 sequences, 58% of them with a count of one. 22% of the sample is held by the ten biggest clonotypes.

The data belong to a study of blood T cells in healthy people across ages (dated by TCRdb to 2014 to 2015). Regarding the research as a whole: Template switching captured roughly one uniquely barcoded TCR beta cDNA molecule per two T cells in model experiments. The study measured age-related changes in TCR beta repertoire diversity using deep sequencing normalized with unique cDNA molecular identifiers. Four age groups were formed from the donors: young (average around 15 years), middle-aged (roughly 38), aged (about 68) and long-lived (about 80). To avoid experimental bias, donors of different ages were randomly spread across the sequencing lanes. Two additional independent replicas of 1 million unique cDNA reads from the same blood draw were analyzed for two donors (one aged 18 to 29 and one aged 80 or older).

The investigation overall reported the following: Estimates of total diversity from one million sequenced T cells were regarded as lower bounds and underestimates. The percentage of naive T cells measured by flow cytometry correlated strongly with observed TCR beta diversity. The CMV infection status of donors was not known, potentially confounding age-related changes in expanded clonotypes. Conclusive comparison of naive and antigen-experienced compartments was prevented by the profiling of bulk unsorted PBMCs. The long-lived group showed more naive CD4+ T cells, fewer expanded clones and increased TCR diversity than the aged group, suggesting age selection. As age increased, observed TCR beta diversity per million T cells dropped in a roughly linear way, and a significant reduction was already evident by age 40.

The 40 or so donors, aged about 6 to 95 years, were systemically healthy Caucasian individuals from Russia. Each donor gave around 9.5 milliliters of peripheral blood, collected into EDTA-treated Vacutainer tubes. Ficoll-Paque density-gradient centrifugation was used to isolate PBMCs, with at least 7 million obtained per sample. Trizol reagent was used to extract total RNA from the PBMCs, yielding at least 6 micrograms per sample. For every donor, an aliquot of PBMCs went through flow cytometry to measure the percentages of naive CD45RAhigh/CD27high T cells. The germline V gene yields SQVTM for CDR1 and ANQGSEA for CDR2. Inclusive of the bounding cysteine and phenylalanine, the CDR3 is 14 residues long. Left in the record is the CDR3 DNA by itself, 42 bases read in frame from the first base. Trimming costs V 4 bases and J 11 bases, and their ends lie 23 bases apart.

The clonotype originates from a man aged 25 to 40 in good health. Recombination linked TRBV29-1 to TRBJ2-5, with the D gene tentatively TRBD1 or TRBD2, based on 5 matching bases in each. Sequencing used blood. The DNA sequence reads TGCAGCGTTGCCAGCAGCAAAGGGGCTTGGGAGCAGTACTTC. It is translated as CSVASSKGAWEQYF.